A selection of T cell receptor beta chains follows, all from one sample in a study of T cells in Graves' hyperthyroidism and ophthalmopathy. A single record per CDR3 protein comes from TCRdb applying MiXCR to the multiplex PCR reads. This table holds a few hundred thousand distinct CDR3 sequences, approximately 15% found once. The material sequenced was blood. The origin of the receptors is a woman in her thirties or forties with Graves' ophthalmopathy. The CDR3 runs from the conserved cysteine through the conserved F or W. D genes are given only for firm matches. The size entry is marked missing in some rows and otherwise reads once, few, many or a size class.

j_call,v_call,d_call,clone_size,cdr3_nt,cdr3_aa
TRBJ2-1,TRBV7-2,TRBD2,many,TGTGCCAGCAGCTTAGGGACTAGTGGCCCAGGGGAGCAGTTCTTC,CASSLGTSGPGEQFF
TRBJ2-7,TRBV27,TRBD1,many,TGTGCCAGCAGCTCAACCCGCCGGACAGGCTCCTACGAGCAGTACTTC,CASSSTRRTGSYEQYF
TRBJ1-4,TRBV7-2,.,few,TGTGCCAGCAGCTTTAATCCGGGAGGAAAACTGTTTTTT,CASSFNPGGKLFF
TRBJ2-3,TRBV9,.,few,TGTGCCAGCAGCGCCAACTCCCAGGGAACTACGCAGTATTTT,CASSANSQGTTQYF
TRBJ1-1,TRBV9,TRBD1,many,TGTGCCAGCAGCCCCCAGGGACAGTCACTTGAAGCTTTCTTT,CASSPQGQSLEAFF
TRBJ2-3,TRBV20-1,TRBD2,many,TGCAGTGCAAGACTAGCGGGAGTACAAACAGATACGCAGTATTTT,CSARLAGVQTDTQYF
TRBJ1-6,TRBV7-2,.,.,TGTGCCAGCAGCTTCTGGGCCGCGCGGGGTAATTCACCCCTCCACTTT,CASSFWAARGNSPLHF
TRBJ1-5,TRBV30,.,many,TGTGCCTGGAGTAAAGGGGATCATCAGCCCCAGCATTTT,CAWSKGDHQPQHF
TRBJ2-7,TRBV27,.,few,TGTGCCAGCGGGCTTCAGGGAGGCGAGCAGTACTTC,CASGLQGGEQYF
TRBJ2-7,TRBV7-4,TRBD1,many,TGTGCCAGCAGCAGAATCGACAGGGTTGGCATGAGGTACGAGCAGTACTTC,CASSRIDRVGMRYEQYF
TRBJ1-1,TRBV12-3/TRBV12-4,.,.,TGTGCCAGCAGTTTGAGGATGTGGGACACTGAAGCTTTCTTT,CASSLRMWDTEAFF
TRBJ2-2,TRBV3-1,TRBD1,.,TGTGCCAGCACGCCTCTGGCAGGGGGCACCGGGGAGCTGTTTTTT,CASTPLAGGTGELFF
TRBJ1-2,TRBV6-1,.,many,TGTGCCAGCAGTGAGATACGGGACGAGGGCTACACCTTC,CASSEIRDEGYTF
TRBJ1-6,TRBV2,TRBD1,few,TGTGCCAGCAGAGACAGGGGGACGTCCTATAATTCACCCCTCCACTTT,CASRDRGTSYNSPLHF
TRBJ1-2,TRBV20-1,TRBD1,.,TGCAGTGCTAGAGGGACCGGGACAGGGGACCTCTATGGCTACACCTTC,CSARGTGTGDLYGYTF
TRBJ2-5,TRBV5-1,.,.,TGCGCCAGTAAACTGGCTGGGGCGGACCAAGAGACCCAGTACTTC,CASKLAGADQETQYF
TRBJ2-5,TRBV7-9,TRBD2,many,TGTGCCAGCAGCTCCGGGGCTAGCGGGAGGGAGACCCAGTACTTC,CASSSGASGRETQYF
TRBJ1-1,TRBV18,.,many,TGTGCCAGCTCAACCGGTCGGCAGAACACTGAAGCTTTCTTT,CASSTGRQNTEAFF
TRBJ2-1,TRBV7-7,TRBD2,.,TGTGCTAGCAGCTTAGCGCGGACTAGCCTCTCCTACAATGAGCAGTTCTTC,CASSLARTSLSYNEQFF
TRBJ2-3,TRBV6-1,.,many,TGTGCCAGCAGTGAGGAGGCGCGGACGCAGTATTTT,CASSEEARTQYF
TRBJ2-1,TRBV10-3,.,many,TGTGCCATCAGGAAAGACTTAGCCTACAATGAGCAGTTCTTC,CAIRKDLAYNEQFF
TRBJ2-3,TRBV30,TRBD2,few,TGTGCCTGGAGTACGGGACTAGCGGGAACAGATACGCAGTATTTT,CAWSTGLAGTDTQYF
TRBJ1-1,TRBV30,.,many,TGTGCCTGGATCACAGGCAGGGCGAACACTGAAGCTTTCTTT,CAWITGRANTEAFF
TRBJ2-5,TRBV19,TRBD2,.,TGTGCCAGTAGTCCCCGTCGTCTAGCGGGAGGGCCGAAGCGAGAGACCCAGTACTTC,CASSPRRLAGGPKRETQYF
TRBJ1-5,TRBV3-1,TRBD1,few,TGTGCCAGCAGCCCCTCAGGGGCAGGGGGTCAGCCCCAGCATTTT,CASSPSGAGGQPQHF
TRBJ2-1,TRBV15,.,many,TGTGCCACCAGCTCTCTCGTGGGGGACGAGCAGTTCTTC,CATSSLVGDEQFF
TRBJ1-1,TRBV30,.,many,TGTGCCTGGAGTGGCAGCAGGGTTGGCGTGACTGAAGCTTTCTTT,CAWSGSRVGVTEAFF
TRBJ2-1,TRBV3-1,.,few,TGTGCCAGCAGCCAAGATATAGGGGCCTACAATGAGCAGTTCTTC,CASSQDIGAYNEQFF
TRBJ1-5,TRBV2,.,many,TGTGCCAGCAGCGGACAGAACAATCAGCCCCAGCATTTT,CASSGQNNQPQHF
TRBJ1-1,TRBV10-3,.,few,TGTGCCATCAGTATCTCCGGGTCTGAAGCTTTCTTT,CAISISGSEAFF
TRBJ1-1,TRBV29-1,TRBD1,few,TGCAGCGTTGAGGGGGCAGGGGGTTTGGGCACTGAAGCTTTCTTT,CSVEGAGGLGTEAFF
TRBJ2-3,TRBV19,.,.,TGTGCCAGTAGTACGATAGCAGGGGCGTTTAGCACAGATACGCAGTATTTT,CASSTIAGAFSTDTQYF
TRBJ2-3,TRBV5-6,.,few,TGTGCCAGCAGCTTGGAGGGGGGGGGGGCAACAGATACGCAGTATTTT,CASSLEGGGATDTQYF
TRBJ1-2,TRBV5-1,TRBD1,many,TGCGCCAGCAGCATGGGACAGTATGGCTACACCTTC,CASSMGQYGYTF
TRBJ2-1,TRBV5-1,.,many,TGCGCCAGCAGCTTGGTTCAAGGGGGAGTCGGGTTCTTC,CASSLVQGGVGFF
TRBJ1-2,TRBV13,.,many,TGTGCCAGCAGCTTAGCCGGACGTGGGGGTGGCTACACCTTC,CASSLAGRGGGYTF
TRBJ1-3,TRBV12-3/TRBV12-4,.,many,TGTGCCAGCAGTTCCCTCCCCCGGGACACCATATATTTT,CASSSLPRDTIYF
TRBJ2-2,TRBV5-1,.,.,TGCGCCAGCAGCTTATCAGGGCTAGGGACCGGGGAGCTGTTTTTT,CASSLSGLGTGELFF
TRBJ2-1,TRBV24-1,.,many,TGTGCCACCAGCCCGGGACCCCGCTACAATGAGCAGTTCTTC,CATSPGPRYNEQFF
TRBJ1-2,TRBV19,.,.,TGTGCCAGTAGTACGGACACGGCTGGGTACTATGGCTACACCTTC,CASSTDTAGYYGYTF
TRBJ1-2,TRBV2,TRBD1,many,TGTGCCAGCAGTGAGTACGGACAGGGAGGTGGCTACACCTTC,CASSEYGQGGGYTF
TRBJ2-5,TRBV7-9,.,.,TGTGCCAGCAGCTTATCCCTCGCTAGCCGGGAGACCCAGTACTTC,CASSLSLASRETQYF
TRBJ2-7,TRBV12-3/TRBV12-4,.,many,TGTGCCAGCAGTGACAGCTTCTACGAGCAGTACTTC,CASSDSFYEQYF
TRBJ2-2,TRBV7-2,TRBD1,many,TGTGCCAGCAGCTTAATGAGGGGGCGTACCGGGGAGCTGTTTTTT,CASSLMRGRTGELFF
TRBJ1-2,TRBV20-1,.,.,TGCAGTGCTAGAGATTCTGCGGATAACTATGGCTACACCTTC,CSARDSADNYGYTF
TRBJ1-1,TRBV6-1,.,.,TGTGCCAGCAGTGAAGGACGGAATAGGCCGGACACTGAAGCTTTCTTT,CASSEGRNRPDTEAFF
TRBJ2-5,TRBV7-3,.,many,TGTGCCAGCAGCTCATCGGCTGGAGAGACCCAGTACTTC,CASSSSAGETQYF
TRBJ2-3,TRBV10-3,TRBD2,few,TGTGCCATCAGTGAGAACCTAGCGGGGGCACGGGATGGGCAGTATTTT,CAISENLAGARDGQYF
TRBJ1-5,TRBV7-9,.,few,TGTGCCAGCAGCTTAGAAGGGACCGTTAGCAATCAGCCCCAGCATTTT,CASSLEGTVSNQPQHF
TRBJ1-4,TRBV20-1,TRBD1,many,TGCAGTGCGAGAGGCAGGGGGAATGAAAAACTGTTTTTT,CSARGRGNEKLFF
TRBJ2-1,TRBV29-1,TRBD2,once,TGCAGCGTTGCTGGTAGCGGGAGCAACAATGAGCAGTTCTTC,CSVAGSGSNNEQFF
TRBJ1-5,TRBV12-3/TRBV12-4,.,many,TGTGCCAGCAGCCCCCAATATAGCAATCAGCCCCAGCATTTT,CASSPQYSNQPQHF
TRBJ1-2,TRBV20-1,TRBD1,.,TGCAGTGCTAGAGATAAGGACAGGGGGGTAAGGGGCTACACCTTC,CSARDKDRGVRGYTF
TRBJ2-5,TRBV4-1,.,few,TGCGCCAGCAGCTACTCGATGGGGCAAGAGACCCAGTACTTC,CASSYSMGQETQYF
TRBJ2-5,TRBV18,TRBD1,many,TGTGCCAGCTCAAAGGGACAGCCTCCGGAGACCCAGTACTTC,CASSKGQPPETQYF
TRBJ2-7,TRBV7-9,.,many,TGTGCCAGCAGCTTTGGGATCTCCTACGAGCAGTACTTC,CASSFGISYEQYF
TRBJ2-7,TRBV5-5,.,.,TGTGCCAGCAGCGAAAAAGGGTATCGGGACGAGCAGTACTTC,CASSEKGYRDEQYF